This T cell receptor beta chain was sequenced in a study of blood T cell repertoires in COVID-19. Study at large: Sites across the United States, Italy and Spain contributed samples from acute and convalescent COVID-19. Sources were T cells, B-cell-depleted T cells, or PBMCs; the material itself was cDNA or gDNA.

This CDR3 has 15 amino acids. Losses at the gene ends were 5 bases for V and 10 bases for J; bases not matched to a gene: 8. Germline lookup yields CDR1 MNHEY and CDR2 SVGAGI. The protocol was immunoSEQ multiplex PCR, while the TCRdb copy is restricted to in-frame clones and leaves out a portion. This sample carries around 120,000 clones, more than 70% of them seen once, and the ten largest clones take under 2.5%. V is TRBV6-5 and J is TRBJ2-1, with TRBD2 identical over 13 bases. The sample was peripheral blood. The receptor comes from a man aged 65 to 85 with acute or convalescent COVID-19. The CDR3 reads CASSRGTSGAQEQFF. CDR3 DNA sequence: TGTGCCAGCAGTCGAGGGACTAGCGGGGCTCAAGAGCAGTTCTTC.